The 30 T cell receptor beta chains below all came from one sample that was sequenced in a study of CD8 T cells in ankylosing spondylitis. TCRdb processed the 5' RACE reads anew with MiXCR; each CDR3 protein has one entry. The sample consists of hundreds of thousands of distinct CDR3 sequences, less than 25% of them appearing once. The specimen sequenced was blood, either unsorted or a sorted T cell fraction (not recorded which). The source of these receptors is a female donor with ankylosing spondylitis or in good health (not recorded which).

There are a few counts of this clonotype. J is TRBJ1-1 and V is TRBV3-1; 9 bases match TRBD1. Per the germline V gene, CDR1 is LGHDT and CDR2 is YNNKEL (reference sequence). J was trimmed by 4 bases and V by 3 bases; bases with no gene match: 3. The CDR3 covers 14 residues. This CDR3 is CASSHGTGTTEAFF. CDR3 DNA sequence: TGTGCCAGCAGCCACGGGACAGGGACCACTGAAGCTTTCTTT.

This clonotype was detected many times. The chain combines TRBV6-5 with TRBJ2-7; D is possibly TRBD2 (8 bases). Germline lookup yields CDR1 MNHEY and CDR2 SVGAGI. The V end was cut by 6 bases, the J end by 3 bases, with 18 bases between. CDR3 length equals 15 residues. The CDR3 spells CASSYGGDRRYEQYF. CDR3 in DNA: TGTGCCAGCAGCTACGGGGGGGACAGACGCTACGAGCAGTACTTC.

The V call is TRBV10-3, the J call TRBJ2-7; 11 bases map to TRBD1. V was pared by 2 bases and J by 8 bases, with 8 bases of the junction left unmatched. The CDR3 sequence is 15 residues long. CDR1 and CDR2 (germline): ENHRY, SYGVKD. The CDR3 nucleotides are TGTGCCATCAGTGAGGGGACAGGGGGACTTTCGAAGCAGTACTTC. Residues: CAISEGTGGLSKQYF.

This clonotype was observed many times. The CDR3 here is CSASLAGGPDTQYF. The CDR3, as DNA: TGCAGTGCTAGCCTCGCGGGAGGGCCAGATACGCAGTATTTT. The gene calls are TRBV20-1 and TRBJ2-3, with 9 bases fitting TRBD2. The CDR3 length is 14 residues. J lost 4 bases, V lost 3 bases, and 5 bases had no gene match. CDR1 and CDR2 from the germline V gene are DFQATT and SNEGSKA (reference sequence).

This clonotype was counted between two and nine times. Being one base from a much bigger clone, this may be a read error. V gene TRBV29-1 combines with J gene TRBJ1-5; D is ambiguous. CDR1 and CDR2 from the germline V gene are SQVTM and ANQGSEA. The CDR3 is 13 amino acids. This chain's CDR3 is CSVEEGGNRPQHF. CDR3 bases: TGCAGCGTTGAAGAAGGAGGCAATCGGCCCCAGCATTTT.

This rearrangement joins TRBV4-2 to TRBJ2-1; D is unresolved. V lost 4 bases and J 8 bases, leaving 12 bases between the germline ends. Germline-derived CDR1 and CDR2 are LGHNA and YNFKEQ. The length of the CDR3 is 13 residues. The CDR3 DNA follows: TGTGCCAGCAGCCGGGATCCGGTCGATGAGCAGTTCTTC. It encodes CASSRDPVDEQFF.

In this sample, this clonotype turned up a few times. The chain has TRBV6-1 and TRBJ2-3, with 8 bases that match TRBD2. J was trimmed by 2 bases and V by 6 bases; bases with no gene match: 13. Germline lookup yields CDR1 MNHNS and CDR2 SASEGT. The CDR3 loop spans 17 amino acids. The CDR3 here is CASRGLGGAGVTDTQYF. CDR3 bases: TGTGCCAGCAGGGGCCTGGGGGGAGCGGGGGTCACAGATACGCAGTATTTT.

This clonotype was counted at least ten times. The chain is built from TRBV10-3 and TRBJ1-5, with D possibly TRBD1 on 6 matching bases. Germline values: CDR1 ENHRY, CDR2 SYGVKD. Trimming took 6 bases from V and 6 from J, leaving 18 bases between them. The CDR3 contains 15 residues. The DNA of the CDR3 is TGTGCCATCAGCGGCCAACAGGGAGCTTCTCAGCCCCAGCATTTT. Encoded protein: CAISGQQGASQPQHF.

This clonotype was counted ten times or more. V gene TRBV28 combines with J gene TRBJ2-1, with TRBD1 as a possible D gene (5 bases). CDR1 and CDR2 from the germline V gene are MDHEN and SYDVKM. The CDR3 has 13 residues. Trimming took off 7 bases at V and 6 bases at J, with 13 bases between the two ends. The CDR3 DNA reads TGTGCCAGCAATGGGGCAGGGCCCAATGAGCAGTTCTTC. It yields the protein CASNGAGPNEQFF.

This clonotype has ten or more counts. The chain combines TRBV12-3 or TRBV12-4 with TRBJ1-2, with TRBD1 matching over 10 bases. J lost 5 bases, V lost 3 bases, and 3 bases had no gene match. CDR3 length: 14 amino acids. The CDR3 bases are TGTGCCAGCAGTTTCCGGACAGGGGGATATGGCTACACCTTC. It yields the protein CASSFRTGGYGYTF.

This clonotype was observed a few times. The chain uses TRBV29-1 and TRBJ1-5, with a possible D match to TRBD1 (5 bases). The CDR3 sequence is 12 residues long. Trimming took 6 bases from V and 5 from J, leaving 11 bases between them. The germline V gene has CDR1 SQVTM and CDR2 ANQGSEA. CDR3 coding DNA: TGCAGCGTCGTAATAGGGGATCAGCCCCAGCATTTT. This encodes CSVVIGDQPQHF.

This clonotype was observed at least ten times. V is TRBV6-1 and J is TRBJ1-5; 10 nucleotides line up with TRBD1. V lost 6 bases and J lost 1; bases outside the gene matches: 3. The CDR3 runs 15 residues. Germline V gene sequence: CDR1 MNHNS, CDR2 SASEGT. The DNA of the CDR3 is TGTGCCAGCAGACGACAGGGGGCGAGCAATCAGCCCCAGCATTTT. Amino acids: CASRRQGASNQPQHF.

A few counts support this clonotype. The chain carries TRBV6-2 or TRBV6-3 and TRBJ1-6; D is ambiguous. The CDR3 length is 16 residues. Germline V gene lookup returns CDR1 MNHEY and CDR2 SVGEGT. Trimming cost V 2 bases and J 0 bases, with 8 bases left between them. The CDR3 is CASSYAGSSYNSPLHF. As DNA, the CDR3 is TGTGCCAGCAGTTACGCGGGGAGCTCCTATAATTCACCCCTCCACTTT.

Ten or more counts support this clonotype. V and J are TRBV7-2 and TRBJ2-3; the D gene is possibly TRBD2 (5 bases). V lost 0 bases, J lost 6 bases, and 13 bases lay in between. The germline V gene encodes CDR1 SGHTA and CDR2 FQGNSA. This CDR3 has 15 amino acids. The CDR3 spells CASSLAGASSDTQYF. The CDR3, as DNA: TGTGCCAGCAGCTTAGCGGGAGCGTCGTCGGATACGCAGTATTTT.

The J gene is TRBJ2-7, the V gene TRBV7-2, with D perhaps being TRBD1 or TRBD2 (6 bases each). From germline, CDR1 is SGHTA and CDR2 FQGNSA. V was trimmed by 10 bases and J by 10 bases, leaving 20 bases between them. The CDR3 length is 12 residues. For the CDR3, the DNA is TGTGCCATCGGCCCCGGGGGCCTCAGCCAGTACTTC. Protein sequence: CAIGPGGLSQYF.

This clonotype was recorded a few times. The rearrangement uses TRBV20-1 and TRBJ2-1, with 11 positions matching TRBD2. The CDR3 is 13 amino acids. With V trimmed by 7 bases and J by 9 bases, 8 bases remained unmatched. Germline assignment: CDR1 DFQATT and CDR2 SNEGSKA (reference sequence). The CDR3 loop reads CSVLLAGGSEQFF. The CDR3, as DNA: TGCAGTGTACTTCTAGCGGGAGGTAGTGAGCAGTTCTTC.

This sequence joins TRBV5-6 and TRBJ1-3; D is uncertain. There are 16 residues in the CDR3. Germline loops: CDR1 SGHDT, CDR2 YYEEEE. V dropped 3 bases and J dropped 1 base, with 14 bases sitting between them. CDR3 loop: CASSYYLWGSGNTIYF. CDR3 bases: TGTGCCAGCAGCTACTATTTATGGGGTTCTGGAAACACCATATATTTT.

J is TRBJ2-1 and V is TRBV9; D remains unclear. The germline V and J ends were trimmed by 0 bases and 9 bases, with 13 bases remaining between them. This CDR3 region has 14 residues. Germline V gene lookup returns CDR1 SGDLS and CDR2 YYNGEE. This CDR3 is CASSVESVLSEQFF. In nucleotides, the CDR3 is TGTGCCAGCAGCGTAGAAAGTGTCCTTAGTGAGCAGTTCTTC.

There are a few counts of this clonotype. The V and J genes are TRBV5-4 and TRBJ2-1, with a tentative D call TRBD2 (5 bases). The V end lost 3 bases, the J end lost 4 bases, and 14 bases lay between the germline ends. This CDR3 comprises 15 residues. Germline lookup yields CDR1 SGHNT and CDR2 YYREEE (reference sequence). The CDR3 protein is CASSSPSSEYNEQFF. DNA of the CDR3: TGTGCCAGCAGCTCCCCGAGTAGCGAGTACAATGAGCAGTTCTTC.

The genes are TRBV7-3 and TRBJ2-3; the match to TRBD2 covers 8 bases. Germline lookup yields CDR1 SGHTA and CDR2 FQGTGA. The CDR3 sequence is 15 residues long. J lost 3 bases, V lost 5 bases, and 7 bases had no gene match. The CDR3 coding sequence is TGTGCCAGCAGCCCGAGCGGGAGCAGGACAGATACGCAGTATTTT. It encodes CASSPSGSRTDTQYF. Full variable domain (outside the CDR3, taken from reference TRBV7-3 and TRBJ2-3): GAGVSQTPSNKVTEKGKYVELRCDPISGHTALYWYRQSLGQGPEFLIYFQGTGAADDSGLPNDRFFAVRPEGSVSTLKIQRTERGDSAVYLCASSPSGSRTDTQYFGPGTRLTVL.

The chain carries TRBV20-1 and TRBJ1-4; D is unclear. Trimming left V 5 bases short and J 0 bases short, with 16 bases between. Per the germline V gene, CDR1 is DFQATT and CDR2 is SNEGSKA (reference sequence). The CDR3 has 16 residues. The CDR3 is CSAPDYSASTNEKLFF. CDR3 nucleotide sequence: TGCAGTGCTCCGGACTACAGCGCCTCAACTAATGAAAAACTGTTTTTT.

The chain employs TRBV7-2 and TRBJ2-5; maybe TRBD2 (6 bases). The CDR3 consists of 14 residues. Trimming pared 1 base from V and 2 bases from J, leaving 8 bases between. Per germline, CDR1 SGHTA and CDR2 FQGNSA. This chain's CDR3 is CASSLGGEQETQYF. In DNA, the CDR3 is TGTGCCAGCAGCTTAGGGGGGGAACAAGAGACCCAGTACTTC.

The chain has TRBV6-1 and TRBJ2-3, with 12 bases matching TRBD1. This CDR3 is built from 16 residues. J gave up 11 bases and V 3 bases, and 12 bases lay outside the gene matches. Germline V CDR1 and CDR2: MNHNS, SASEGT. The CDR3 bases are TGTGCCAGCAGTGACCCCGGGGACAGGGGGCCCCCTAAGCAGTATTTT. Translation: CASSDPGDRGPPKQYF.

The rearrangement joins TRBV29-1 to TRBJ2-1; perhaps TRBD1 as D (7 bases). From germline, CDR1 is SQVTM and CDR2 ANQGSEA. This CDR3 is built from 12 residues. V was cut by 7 bases and J by 8 bases, with 15 bases left in between. The CDR3 sequence is CSGGGGGYEQFF. The CDR3 bases are TGCAGCGGAGGAGGAGGGGGCTATGAGCAGTTCTTC.

V usage is TRBV11-1 and J usage is TRBJ2-1, with TRBD2 as a possible D gene (6 bases). This CDR3 has 15 amino acids. With 7 bases removed from V and 8 bases from J, the gap between germline ends came to 21 bases. Germline lookup yields CDR1 SGHAT and CDR2 FQDESV (reference sequence). CDR3 coding DNA: TGTGCCAGCACCTCTCCCCACGGGAGTCTCGATGAGCAGTTCTTC. Translated: CASTSPHGSLDEQFF.

The V call is TRBV12-3 or TRBV12-4, the J call TRBJ1-6, with 7 nucleotides matching TRBD1. Trimming cost V 5 bases and J 8 bases; bases outside gene matches: 6. CDR3 length: 14 amino acids. As DNA, the CDR3 is TGTGCCAGCAGTACCTACAGGGGTGATTCACCCCTCCACTTT. This gives the protein CASSTYRGDSPLHF.

This clonotype was seen only a few times. The chain uses TRBV9 and TRBJ1-1; tentative D call: TRBD1 (5 bases). This CDR3 is 15 amino acids long. Trimming left V 3 bases short and J 1 base short, with 13 bases between. Germline CDR1 and CDR2: SGDLS and YYNGEE. This CDR3 reads CASSGPRQKNTEAFF. The CDR3 bases are TGTGCCAGCAGCGGCCCAAGACAGAAGAACACTGAAGCTTTCTTT.

This sequence joins TRBV23-1 and TRBJ1-5, with 12 bases fitting TRBD1. TRBV23-1 is placed among ORFs of uncertain function. The CDR3 length is 17 residues. With 4 bases clipped from V and 3 bases from J, the junction kept 7 bases outside the gene matches. The CDR3 loop is CASSLGTGGLLNQPQHF. The CDR3 DNA reads as TGCGCCAGCAGTCTAGGGACAGGGGGCCTCCTCAATCAGCCCCAGCATTTT.

The V and J genes are TRBV6-1 and TRBJ1-2; D is unresolved. The CDR3 contains 11 residues. Trimming removed 6 bases at V and 5 bases at J, with 7 bases between. Germline CDR1 reads MNHNS; CDR2 reads SASEGT. CDR3 in amino acids: CASRQFYGYTF. CDR3 in DNA: TGTGCCAGCAGGCAATTTTATGGCTACACCTTC.

This clonotype was counted only a few times. The rearrangement uses TRBV6-1 and TRBJ2-7, with D possibly matching TRBD2 (6 bases). The germline V and J ends were trimmed by 7 bases and 6 bases, with 19 bases remaining between them. Germline V gene sequence: CDR1 MNHNS, CDR2 SASEGT. The CDR3 has 14 residues. CDR3 DNA: TGTGCCAGCAACCCGGGGGACTCTCTCGGCGAGCAGTACTTC. This sequence encodes CASNPGDSLGEQYF.